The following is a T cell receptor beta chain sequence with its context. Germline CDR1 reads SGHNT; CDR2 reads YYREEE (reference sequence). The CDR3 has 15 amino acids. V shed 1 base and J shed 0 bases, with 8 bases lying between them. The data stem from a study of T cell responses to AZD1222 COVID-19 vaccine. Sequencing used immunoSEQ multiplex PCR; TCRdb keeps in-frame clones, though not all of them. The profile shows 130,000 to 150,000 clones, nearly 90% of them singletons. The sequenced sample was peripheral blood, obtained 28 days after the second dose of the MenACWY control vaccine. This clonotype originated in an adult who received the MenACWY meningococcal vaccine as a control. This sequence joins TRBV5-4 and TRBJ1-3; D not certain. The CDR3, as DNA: TGTGCCAGCAGCTTGTCATCAAGCTCTGGAAACACCATATATTTT. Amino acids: CASSLSSSSGNTIYF.